The clone carrying this T cell receptor (beta chain) was counted between two and nine times. Antigen specificity is unknown. The CDR3 has 14 amino acids. The V and J ends lost 3 bases and 1 base respectively, with 11 bases between them. In germline, CDR1 is SGDLS, CDR2 YYNGEE. The sample is drawn from a study of post-analysis software for immune sequencing data. Study as a whole: Some patients lacked subtype; others had relapsing-remitting, secondary progressive or progressive-relapsing disease.

Study-level results: Relative to controls, patients had five TRBV segments at higher frequency, with TRBV5-6, TRBV5-1 and TRBV20-1 among these. When compared against controls, multiple sclerosis patients showed significantly lower normalized Chao1 diversity.

Researchers reported that TCR beta cDNA libraries carried unique molecular identifiers. When about 1 to 11 million T cells were used, they gave about 490,000 cDNA molecules. In TCRdb, the PCR reads were re-called with MiXCR into one record per CDR3 protein. The sample lists approximately 770,000 distinct CDR3 sequences; 46% were seen once. The sequence was collected from a girl aged 10-17 years with multiple sclerosis. Input material: blood. The chain is built from TRBV9 and TRBJ2-7, with D tentatively TRBD1 or TRBD2 (5 bases each). The CDR3 reads CASSAFWGSYEQYF. For the CDR3, the DNA is TGTGCCAGCAGCGCCTTCTGGGGGTCCTACGAGCAGTACTTC.